This is a list of T cell receptor beta chains from one sample in a study of blood T cell repertoires in COVID-19. Libraries were prepared by immunoSEQ multiplex PCR; TCRdb keeps only in-frame clonotypes and omits some of them. The sample holds 150,000 to 190,000 clones, about 85% seen once. Sample: peripheral blood. The receptors shown here come from a woman aged 55-70 years with COVID-19, enrolled during active disease. The CDR3 runs from the conserved cysteine through the conserved F or W. Fields, in order: V gene, CDR3 length, clone size, D gene, J gene, CDR3 DNA, CDR3 protein. D genes are given only for firm matches. Where a row states a size, it is once, few, many or the class of an expanded clone; other rows omit it.

TRBV5-1	14	NA	NA	TRBJ1-1	TGCGCCAGCAGGGGGACATTCTCAAACACTGAAGCTTTCTTT	CASRGTFSNTEAFF
TRBV7-9	14	NA	TRBD1	TRBJ1-1	TGTGCCAGCAGCTTAGCGACAGGGGGCACTGAAGCTTTCTTT	CASSLATGGTEAFF
TRBV6-1	13	NA	NA	TRBJ1-1	TGTGCCAGCAGTGAAGGTTCCGGCACTGAAGCTTTCTTT	CASSEGSGTEAFF
TRBV10-3	14	NA	NA	TRBJ1-1	TGTGCCGCCTCCCCAGCAGGGGCTACGAGTGAAGCTTTCTTT	CAASPAGATSEAFF
TRBV19	15	once	NA	TRBJ1-2	TGTGCCAGTAGTATCCACGACAGGCCGGACTATGGCTACACCTTC	CASSIHDRPDYGYTF
TRBV9	17	once	TRBD1	TRBJ1-2	TGTGCCAGCAGCGTTCGGGACAGGGGCGAACCTGACTATGGCTACACCTTC	CASSVRDRGEPDYGYTF
TRBV6-6	13	NA	NA	TRBJ1-5	TGTGCCAGCACCAGGGTGGGCAATCAGCCCCAGCATTTT	CASTRVGNQPQHF
TRBV9	15	NA	TRBD2	TRBJ2-2	TGTGCCAGCGCGGGCGGGGGGGCCGATCCCCGGGAGCTGTTTTTT	CASAGGGADPRELFF
TRBV28	14	NA	TRBD1	TRBJ2-3	TGTGCCAGCAGGAGACAGGGGTGGGGAGATACGCAGTATTTT	CASRRQGWGDTQYF
TRBV7-9	15	NA	TRBD1	TRBJ1-2	TGTGCCAGCAGCTTAGCGCTTCAGGGGGCCTATGGCTACACCTTC	CASSLALQGAYGYTF
TRBV6-2/TRBV6-3	17	NA	TRBD2	TRBJ2-5	TGTGCCAGCAGTTACTCAGTACTAGCGGGGGCACCAGAGACCCAGTACTTC	CASSYSVLAGAPETQYF
TRBV18	14	few	NA	TRBJ1-1	TGTGCCAGCTCACTTGGGCCCCAGAACACTGAAGCTTTCTTT	CASSLGPQNTEAFF
TRBV5-5	14	NA	NA	TRBJ1-2	TGTGCCAGCAGTCAATCCAGGGATAACTATGGCTACACCTTC	CASSQSRDNYGYTF
TRBV12-3/TRBV12-4	13	NA	TRBD1	TRBJ1-2	TGTGCCAGCAGTCTCGCGACAGGGAATGGCTACACCTTC	CASSLATGNGYTF
TRBV29-1	15	NA	TRBD2	TRBJ2-5	TGCAGCGTTGAAGATCCTAGCGGGAGGGGAGAGACCCAGTACTTC	CSVEDPSGRGETQYF
TRBV9	14	once	TRBD1	TRBJ1-6	TGTGCCAGCAGCATAGGGGACAGGAATTCACCCCTCCACTTT	CASSIGDRNSPLHF
TRBV7-8	16	NA	TRBD2	TRBJ2-1	TGTGCCAGCAGCCGAACTAGCGGGAGGACATACAATGAGCAGTTCTTC	CASSRTSGRTYNEQFF
TRBV4-1	15	NA	TRBD1	TRBJ1-3	TGCGCCAGCAGCCAGACAGGGGAGGATGGAAACACCATATATTTT	CASSQTGEDGNTIYF
TRBV7-3	18	NA	TRBD2	TRBJ2-4	TGTGCCAGCAGCCGGACTAGCGGGACAAGGTTAGCCAAAAACATTCAGTACTTC	CASSRTSGTRLAKNIQYF
TRBV12-3/TRBV12-4	13	NA	NA	TRBJ1-1	TGTGCCAGCAGTAGGACAGAGAACACTGAAGCTTTCTTT	CASSRTENTEAFF
TRBV29-1	15	NA	TRBD2	TRBJ2-1	TGCAGCGGTAGACAGATAGCGGGAGCTGGGGGTGAGCAGTTCTTC	CSGRQIAGAGGEQFF
TRBV11-2	15	NA	NA	TRBJ1-2	TGTGCCAGCACCCCCCCCTCAGGGAATAACTATGGCTACACCTTC	CASTPPSGNNYGYTF
TRBV3-1/TRBV3-2	13	NA	NA	TRBJ2-5	TGTGCCAGCAGCCAGTTTGGGGGGAGGACCCAGTACTTC	CASSQFGGRTQYF
TRBV18	17	NA	TRBD1	TRBJ1-1	TGTGCCAGCTCACCACCGGGGCAGGGGGGTCGAAACACTGAAGCTTTCTTT	CASSPPGQGGRNTEAFF
TRBV19	15	NA	NA	TRBJ2-2	TGTGCCAGTAGTACAGACGTCGCGAACACCGGGGAGCTGTTTTTT	CASSTDVANTGELFF
TRBV5-8	16	NA	TRBD1	TRBJ1-5	TGTGCCAGCCGCCCAGGACAGGGGTCCTTCAATCAGCCCCAGCATTTT	CASRPGQGSFNQPQHF
TRBV10-3	16	once	NA	TRBJ1-5	TGTGCCATCAGTGAGTCGACTCCAGGGAGCAATCAGCCCCAGCATTTT	CAISESTPGSNQPQHF
TRBV10-3	12	NA	TRBD1	TRBJ1-2	TGTGCCATCATGGGGACAGGGGGTGGCTACACCTTC	CAIMGTGGGYTF